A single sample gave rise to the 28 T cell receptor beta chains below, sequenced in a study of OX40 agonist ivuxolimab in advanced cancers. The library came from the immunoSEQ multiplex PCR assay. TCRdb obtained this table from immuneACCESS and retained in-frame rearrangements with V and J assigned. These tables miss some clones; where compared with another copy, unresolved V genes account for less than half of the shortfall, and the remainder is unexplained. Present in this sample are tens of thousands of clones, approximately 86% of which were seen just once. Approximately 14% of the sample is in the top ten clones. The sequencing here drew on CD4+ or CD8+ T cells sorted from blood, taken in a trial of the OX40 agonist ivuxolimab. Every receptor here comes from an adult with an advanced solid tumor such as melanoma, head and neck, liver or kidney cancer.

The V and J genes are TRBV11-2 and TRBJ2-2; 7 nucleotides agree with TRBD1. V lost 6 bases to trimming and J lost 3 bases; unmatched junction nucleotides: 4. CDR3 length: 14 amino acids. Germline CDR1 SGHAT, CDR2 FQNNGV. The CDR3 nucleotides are TGTGCCAGCAGTTGGGACAGATACACCGGGGAGCTGTTTTTT. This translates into CASSWDRYTGELFF.

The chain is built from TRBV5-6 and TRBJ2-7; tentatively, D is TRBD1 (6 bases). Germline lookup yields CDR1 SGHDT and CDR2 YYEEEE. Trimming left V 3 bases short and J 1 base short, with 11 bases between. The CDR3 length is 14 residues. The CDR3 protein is CASSSWTASYEQYF. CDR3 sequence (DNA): TGTGCCAGCAGCTCCTGGACAGCATCCTACGAGCAGTACTTC.

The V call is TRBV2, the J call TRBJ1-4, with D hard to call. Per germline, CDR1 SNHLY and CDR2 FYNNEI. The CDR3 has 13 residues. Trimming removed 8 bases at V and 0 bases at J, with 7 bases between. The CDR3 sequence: CASFQPTNEKLFF. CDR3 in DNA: TGTGCCAGCTTTCAACCAACTAATGAAAAACTGTTTTTT. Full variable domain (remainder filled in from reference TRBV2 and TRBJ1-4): EPEVTQTPSHQVTQMGQEVILRCVPISNHLYFYWYRQILGQKVEFLVSFYNNEISEKSEIFDDQFSVERPDGSNFTLKIRSTKLEDSAMYFCASFQPTNEKLFFGSGTQLSVL.

CDR3 coding DNA: TGTGCCAGCAGCCAAAGCGGTCCTAGCACAGATACGCAGTATTTT. Encoded protein: CASSQSGPSTDTQYF. The chain is built from TRBV25-1 and TRBJ2-3, with a possible D match to TRBD2 (5 bases). Germline loops: CDR1 MGHDK, CDR2 SYGVNS. Trimming removed 6 bases at V and 0 bases at J, with 13 bases between. The CDR3 length is 15 residues.

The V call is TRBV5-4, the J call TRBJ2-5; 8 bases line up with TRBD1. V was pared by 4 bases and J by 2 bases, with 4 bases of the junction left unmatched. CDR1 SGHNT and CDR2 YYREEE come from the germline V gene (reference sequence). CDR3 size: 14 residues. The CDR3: CASSPRTGQETQYF. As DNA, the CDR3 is TGTGCCAGCAGCCCGCGGACAGGGCAAGAGACCCAGTACTTC.

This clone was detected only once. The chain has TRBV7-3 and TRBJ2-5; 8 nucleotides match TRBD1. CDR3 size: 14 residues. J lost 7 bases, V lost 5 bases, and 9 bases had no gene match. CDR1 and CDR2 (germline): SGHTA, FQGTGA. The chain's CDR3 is CASSPRDRPWTQYF. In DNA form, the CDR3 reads TGTGCCAGCAGCCCCCGGGACAGGCCTTGGACCCAGTACTTC.

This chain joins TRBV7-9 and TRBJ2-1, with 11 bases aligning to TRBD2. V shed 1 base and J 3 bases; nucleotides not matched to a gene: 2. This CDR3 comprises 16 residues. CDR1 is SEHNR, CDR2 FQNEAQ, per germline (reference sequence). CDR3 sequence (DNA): TGTGCCAGCAGCTTAGGACTAGCGGGAATCTACAATGAGCAGTTCTTC. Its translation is CASSLGLAGIYNEQFF. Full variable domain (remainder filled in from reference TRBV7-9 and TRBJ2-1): DTGVSQNPRHKITKRGQNVTFRCDPISEHNRLYWYRQTLGQGPEFLTYFQNEAQLEKSRLLSDRFSAERPKGSFSTLEIQRTEQGDSAMYLCASSLGLAGIYNEQFFGPGTRLTVL.

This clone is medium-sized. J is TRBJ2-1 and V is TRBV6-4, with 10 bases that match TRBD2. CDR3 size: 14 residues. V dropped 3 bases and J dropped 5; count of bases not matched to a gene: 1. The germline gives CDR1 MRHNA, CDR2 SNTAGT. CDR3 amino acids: CASSEAGGHNEQFF. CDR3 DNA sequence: TGTGCCAGCAGTGAAGCGGGAGGGCACAATGAGCAGTTCTTC.

The CDR3 nucleotides read TGTGCCAGCAGCCCCGGACAGGACCGCTCCTACGAGCAGTACTTC. Translation gives CASSPGQDRSYEQYF. The chain links TRBV5-4 to TRBJ2-7; 7 nucleotides align to TRBD1. Germline loops: CDR1 SGHNT, CDR2 YYREEE (reference sequence). CDR3 size: 15 residues. J gave up 0 bases and V 4 bases, and 7 bases lay outside the gene matches.

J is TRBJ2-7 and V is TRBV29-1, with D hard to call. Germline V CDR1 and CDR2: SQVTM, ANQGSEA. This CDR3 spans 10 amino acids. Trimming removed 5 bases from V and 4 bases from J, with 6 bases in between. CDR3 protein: CSVLDYEQYF. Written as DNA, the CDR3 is TGCAGCGTTTTAGATTACGAGCAGTACTTC.

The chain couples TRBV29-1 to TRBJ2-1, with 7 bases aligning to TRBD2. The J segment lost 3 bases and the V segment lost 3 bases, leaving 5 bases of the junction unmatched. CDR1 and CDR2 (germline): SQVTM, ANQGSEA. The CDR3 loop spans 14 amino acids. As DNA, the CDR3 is TGCAGCGTTGACCCACCGGGAGGCTACAATGAGCAGTTCTTC. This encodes CSVDPPGGYNEQFF.

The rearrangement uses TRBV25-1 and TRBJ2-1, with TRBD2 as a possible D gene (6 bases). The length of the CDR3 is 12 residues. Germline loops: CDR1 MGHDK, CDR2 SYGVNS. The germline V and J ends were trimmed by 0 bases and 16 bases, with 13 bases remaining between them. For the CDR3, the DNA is TGTGCCAGCAGTGAATACGGGAGCACAGCTTTCTTC. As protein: CASSEYGSTAFF.

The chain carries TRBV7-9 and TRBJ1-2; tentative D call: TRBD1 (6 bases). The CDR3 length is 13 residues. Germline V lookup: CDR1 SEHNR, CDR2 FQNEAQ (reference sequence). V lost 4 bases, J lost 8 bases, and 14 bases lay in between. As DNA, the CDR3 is TGTGCCAGCAGCTCGTACAGGGAGGGCGGCTACACCTTC. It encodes CASSSYREGGYTF.

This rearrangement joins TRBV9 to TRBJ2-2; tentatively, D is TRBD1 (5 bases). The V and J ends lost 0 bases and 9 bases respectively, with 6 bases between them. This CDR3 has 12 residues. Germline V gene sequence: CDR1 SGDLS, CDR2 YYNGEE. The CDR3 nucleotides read TGTGCCAGCAGCGTAGTGGGGCGGGAGCTGTTTTTT. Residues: CASSVVGRELFF.

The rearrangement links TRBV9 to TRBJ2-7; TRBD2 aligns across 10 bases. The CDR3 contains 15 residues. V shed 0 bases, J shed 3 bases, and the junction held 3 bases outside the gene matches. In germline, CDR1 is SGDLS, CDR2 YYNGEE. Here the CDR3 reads CASSVGGLAVYEQYF. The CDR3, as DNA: TGTGCCAGCAGCGTAGGCGGACTAGCGGTCTACGAGCAGTACTTC.

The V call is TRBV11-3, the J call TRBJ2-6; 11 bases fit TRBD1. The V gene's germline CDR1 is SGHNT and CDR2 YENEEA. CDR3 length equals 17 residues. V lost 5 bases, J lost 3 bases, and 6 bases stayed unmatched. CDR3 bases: TGTGCCAGCAGCCTCGGACAGGGGGCGGGTGGGGCCAACGTCCTGACTTTC. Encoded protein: CASSLGQGAGGANVLTF.

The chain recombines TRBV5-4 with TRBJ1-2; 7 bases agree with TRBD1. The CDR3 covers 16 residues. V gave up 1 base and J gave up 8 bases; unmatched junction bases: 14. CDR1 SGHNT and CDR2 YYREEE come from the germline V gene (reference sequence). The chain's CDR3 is CASSLMRRDSKGGYTF. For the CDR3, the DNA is TGTGCCAGCAGCTTGATGAGGAGGGACAGTAAGGGGGGCTACACCTTC.

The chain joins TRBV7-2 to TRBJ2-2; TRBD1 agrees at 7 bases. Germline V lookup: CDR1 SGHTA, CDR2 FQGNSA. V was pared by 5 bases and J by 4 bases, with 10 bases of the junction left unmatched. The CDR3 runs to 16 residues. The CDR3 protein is CASSPSNRGVTGELFF. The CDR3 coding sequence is TGTGCCAGCAGCCCATCGAACAGGGGCGTCACCGGGGAGCTGTTTTTT.

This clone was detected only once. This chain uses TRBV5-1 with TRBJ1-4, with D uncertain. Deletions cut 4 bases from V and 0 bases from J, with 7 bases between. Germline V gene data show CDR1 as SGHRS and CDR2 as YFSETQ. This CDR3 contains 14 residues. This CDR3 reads CASSVSTTNEKLFF. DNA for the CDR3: TGCGCCAGCAGCGTCAGTACAACTAATGAAAAACTGTTTTTT.

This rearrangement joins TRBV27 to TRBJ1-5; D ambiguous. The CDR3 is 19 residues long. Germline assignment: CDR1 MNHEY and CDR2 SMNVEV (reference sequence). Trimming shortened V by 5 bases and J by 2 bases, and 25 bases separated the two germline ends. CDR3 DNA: TGTGCCAGCAGTCCCCGCAATAGGGAGTGGGGTTCGGGCAATCAGCCCCAGCATTTT. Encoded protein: CASSPRNREWGSGNQPQHF.

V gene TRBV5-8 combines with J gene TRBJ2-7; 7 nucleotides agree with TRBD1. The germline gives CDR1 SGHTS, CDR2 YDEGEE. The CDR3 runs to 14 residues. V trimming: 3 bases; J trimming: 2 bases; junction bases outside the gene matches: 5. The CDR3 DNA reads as TGTGCCAGCAGCTCCTGGGACAGACCCTACGAGCAGTACTTC. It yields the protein CASSSWDRPYEQYF. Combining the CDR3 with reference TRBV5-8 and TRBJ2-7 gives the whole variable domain EAGVTQSPTHLIKTRGQQATLRCSPISGHTSVYWYQQALGLGLQFLLWYDEGEERNRGNFPPRFSGRQFPNYSSELNVNALELEDSALYLCASSSWDRPYEQYFGPGTRLTVT.

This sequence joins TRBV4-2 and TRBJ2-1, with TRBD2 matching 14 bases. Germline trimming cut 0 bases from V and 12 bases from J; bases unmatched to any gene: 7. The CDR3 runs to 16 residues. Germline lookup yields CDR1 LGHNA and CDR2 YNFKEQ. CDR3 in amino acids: CASSQEGTSGGSLQFF. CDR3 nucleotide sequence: TGTGCCAGCAGCCAAGAAGGGACTAGCGGGGGATCCTTGCAGTTCTTC.

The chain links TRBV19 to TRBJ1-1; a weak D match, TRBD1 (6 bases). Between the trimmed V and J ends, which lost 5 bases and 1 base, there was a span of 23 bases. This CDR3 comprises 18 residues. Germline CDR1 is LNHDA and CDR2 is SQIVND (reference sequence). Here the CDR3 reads CASSPPGFTRGQNTEAFF. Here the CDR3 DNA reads TGTGCCAGTAGTCCCCCGGGATTTACCCGGGGGCAGAACACTGAAGCTTTCTTT.

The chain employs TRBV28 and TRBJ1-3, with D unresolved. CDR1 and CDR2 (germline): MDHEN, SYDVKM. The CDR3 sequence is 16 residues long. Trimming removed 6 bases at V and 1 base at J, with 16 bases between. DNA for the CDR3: TGTGCCAGCAGACTAGGACGGTATTGGTCTGGAAACACCATATATTTT. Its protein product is CASRLGRYWSGNTIYF.

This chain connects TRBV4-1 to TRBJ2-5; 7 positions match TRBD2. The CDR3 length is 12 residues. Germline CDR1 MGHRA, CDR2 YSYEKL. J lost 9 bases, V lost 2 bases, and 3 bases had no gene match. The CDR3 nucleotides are TGCGCCAGCAGCCAACCCCGGGAGGCCCAGTACTTC. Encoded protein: CASSQPREAQYF.

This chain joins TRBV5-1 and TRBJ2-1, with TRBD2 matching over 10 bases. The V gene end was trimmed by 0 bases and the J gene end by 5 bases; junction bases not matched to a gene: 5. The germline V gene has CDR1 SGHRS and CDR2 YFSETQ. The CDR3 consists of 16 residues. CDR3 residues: CASSLASGRGNNEQFF. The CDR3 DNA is TGCGCCAGCAGCTTGGCTAGCGGGAGAGGAAACAATGAGCAGTTCTTC.

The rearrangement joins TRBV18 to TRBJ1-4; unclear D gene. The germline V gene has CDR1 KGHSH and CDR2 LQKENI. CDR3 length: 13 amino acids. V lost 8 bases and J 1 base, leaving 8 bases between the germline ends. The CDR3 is CASRTGTNEKLFF. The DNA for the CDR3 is TGTGCCAGCCGGACGGGAACTAATGAAAAACTGTTTTTT.

The DNA for the CDR3 is TGCGCCAGCAGCACCCCCCTCAAAAACGGCGAGCAGTACTTC. This codes for CASSTPLKNGEQYF. This chain uses TRBV4-1 with TRBJ2-7; D gene unclear. There are 14 residues in the CDR3. The V end was cut by 5 bases, the J end by 6 bases, with 17 bases between. Germline V gene data show CDR1 as MGHRA and CDR2 as YSYEKL.